This is a list of T cell receptor beta chains from one sample in a study of cytomegalovirus exposure and HLA in healthy donors. The data were produced by immunoSEQ multiplex PCR, yet TCRdb's version contains in-frame clones alone and is incomplete. This sample has about 120,000 clones, with about 80% found just once. The specimen was PBMCs. These receptors were taken from a man between 18 and 29 years old in good health and CMV-seronegative. CDR3s include the opening cysteine and the closing phenylalanine or tryptophan. D genes are given only for firm matches. Some rows mark clone size as missing; the rest say once, few, many or name a class of expanded clone.

cdr3_nt cdr3_aa v_call clone_size d_call j_call
TGTGCCAGTAGTATGGGGCAGATGAACACCGGGGAGCTGTTTTTT CASSMGQMNTGELFF TRBV19 . . TRBJ2-2
TGTGCCAGCAGCTTATTGGTCACAGGGGGCAGAAATGGCTACACCTTC CASSLLVTGGRNGYTF TRBV7-8 . TRBD1 TRBJ1-2
TGTGCCAGCAGGGATCCGGGACAGGGAAGCAATCAGCCCCAGCATTTT CASRDPGQGSNQPQHF TRBV2 . TRBD1 TRBJ1-5
TGTGCCAGCAGTTCCCCAGAACACAGGGGGCTACAAGAGCAGTACTTC CASSSPEHRGLQEQYF TRBV28 . TRBD1 TRBJ2-7
TGTGCCAGCAGCTTACAGGGATACAATGAGCAGTTCTTC CASSLQGYNEQFF TRBV7-7 . . TRBJ2-1
TGTGCCAGCAGCTTAGCGTCGGGGACTAACTATGGCTACACCTTC CASSLASGTNYGYTF TRBV11-1 . . TRBJ1-2
TGTGCCAGCAGCCAAGATCCGGGGGTCGAGCAGTTCTTC CASSQDPGVEQFF TRBV14 once . TRBJ2-1
TGTGCCAGCAGCTTGGCTGGGACAGGAAATTCACCCCTCCACTTT CASSLAGTGNSPLHF TRBV5-4 few TRBD1 TRBJ1-6
TGTGCCAGCACCCCCGGGACTACGGGCACTGAAGCTTTCTTT CASTPGTTGTEAFF TRBV6-6 few . TRBJ1-1
TGTGCCAGCAGCTTAGGTGGGGGCGGCCGAGAGTATTCACCCCTCCACTTT CASSLGGGGREYSPLHF TRBV13 . . TRBJ1-6
TGCGCCAGCAGCCAAGTTGTGCAGGGGGCTAACTATGGCTACACCTTC CASSQVVQGANYGYTF TRBV4-1 . TRBD1 TRBJ1-2
TGTGCCAGCAGTACTTCTCAGGGGGTGGGGGAGCAGTACTTC CASSTSQGVGEQYF TRBV6-1 . TRBD1 TRBJ2-7
TGTGCCAGCAGCGTAGATGGAGCGGGGGGACTGAGGGAGACCCAGTACTTC CASSVDGAGGLRETQYF TRBV9 . TRBD2 TRBJ2-5
TGCGCCAGCAGCGACGATTCAGGGGCGAGAAACACTGAAGCTTTCTTT CASSDDSGARNTEAFF TRBV5-1 . . TRBJ1-1
TGTGCCAGCAGTAGGTTGACCGGGACAGGGAGCTCTGGGGCCAACGTCCTGACTTTC CASSRLTGTGSSGANVLTF TRBV9 . TRBD1 TRBJ2-6
TGTTCCAGCAGCTTAAAAATCGACCTCACCGGGAATCAGCCCCAGCATTTT CSSSLKIDLTGNQPQHF TRBV7-9 . . TRBJ1-5
TGTGCCAGCACCCCCCGAACCGGGACAGGGGGCGTGGGGGATGAAAAACTGTTTTTT CASTPRTGTGGVGDEKLFF TRBV2 . TRBD1 TRBJ1-4
TGTGCCAGCAGCTTAGCTAGAGGGCCCGAAGCTTTCTTT CASSLARGPEAFF TRBV11-2 . . TRBJ1-1
TGCGCCAGCACCCAAGGAGAGATACCAGATACGCAGTATTTT CASTQGEIPDTQYF TRBV10-1 few . TRBJ2-3
TGTGCCAGTGGTAATCGACAGAGCCTGAATGGCTACACCTTC CASGNRQSLNGYTF TRBV19 . . TRBJ1-2